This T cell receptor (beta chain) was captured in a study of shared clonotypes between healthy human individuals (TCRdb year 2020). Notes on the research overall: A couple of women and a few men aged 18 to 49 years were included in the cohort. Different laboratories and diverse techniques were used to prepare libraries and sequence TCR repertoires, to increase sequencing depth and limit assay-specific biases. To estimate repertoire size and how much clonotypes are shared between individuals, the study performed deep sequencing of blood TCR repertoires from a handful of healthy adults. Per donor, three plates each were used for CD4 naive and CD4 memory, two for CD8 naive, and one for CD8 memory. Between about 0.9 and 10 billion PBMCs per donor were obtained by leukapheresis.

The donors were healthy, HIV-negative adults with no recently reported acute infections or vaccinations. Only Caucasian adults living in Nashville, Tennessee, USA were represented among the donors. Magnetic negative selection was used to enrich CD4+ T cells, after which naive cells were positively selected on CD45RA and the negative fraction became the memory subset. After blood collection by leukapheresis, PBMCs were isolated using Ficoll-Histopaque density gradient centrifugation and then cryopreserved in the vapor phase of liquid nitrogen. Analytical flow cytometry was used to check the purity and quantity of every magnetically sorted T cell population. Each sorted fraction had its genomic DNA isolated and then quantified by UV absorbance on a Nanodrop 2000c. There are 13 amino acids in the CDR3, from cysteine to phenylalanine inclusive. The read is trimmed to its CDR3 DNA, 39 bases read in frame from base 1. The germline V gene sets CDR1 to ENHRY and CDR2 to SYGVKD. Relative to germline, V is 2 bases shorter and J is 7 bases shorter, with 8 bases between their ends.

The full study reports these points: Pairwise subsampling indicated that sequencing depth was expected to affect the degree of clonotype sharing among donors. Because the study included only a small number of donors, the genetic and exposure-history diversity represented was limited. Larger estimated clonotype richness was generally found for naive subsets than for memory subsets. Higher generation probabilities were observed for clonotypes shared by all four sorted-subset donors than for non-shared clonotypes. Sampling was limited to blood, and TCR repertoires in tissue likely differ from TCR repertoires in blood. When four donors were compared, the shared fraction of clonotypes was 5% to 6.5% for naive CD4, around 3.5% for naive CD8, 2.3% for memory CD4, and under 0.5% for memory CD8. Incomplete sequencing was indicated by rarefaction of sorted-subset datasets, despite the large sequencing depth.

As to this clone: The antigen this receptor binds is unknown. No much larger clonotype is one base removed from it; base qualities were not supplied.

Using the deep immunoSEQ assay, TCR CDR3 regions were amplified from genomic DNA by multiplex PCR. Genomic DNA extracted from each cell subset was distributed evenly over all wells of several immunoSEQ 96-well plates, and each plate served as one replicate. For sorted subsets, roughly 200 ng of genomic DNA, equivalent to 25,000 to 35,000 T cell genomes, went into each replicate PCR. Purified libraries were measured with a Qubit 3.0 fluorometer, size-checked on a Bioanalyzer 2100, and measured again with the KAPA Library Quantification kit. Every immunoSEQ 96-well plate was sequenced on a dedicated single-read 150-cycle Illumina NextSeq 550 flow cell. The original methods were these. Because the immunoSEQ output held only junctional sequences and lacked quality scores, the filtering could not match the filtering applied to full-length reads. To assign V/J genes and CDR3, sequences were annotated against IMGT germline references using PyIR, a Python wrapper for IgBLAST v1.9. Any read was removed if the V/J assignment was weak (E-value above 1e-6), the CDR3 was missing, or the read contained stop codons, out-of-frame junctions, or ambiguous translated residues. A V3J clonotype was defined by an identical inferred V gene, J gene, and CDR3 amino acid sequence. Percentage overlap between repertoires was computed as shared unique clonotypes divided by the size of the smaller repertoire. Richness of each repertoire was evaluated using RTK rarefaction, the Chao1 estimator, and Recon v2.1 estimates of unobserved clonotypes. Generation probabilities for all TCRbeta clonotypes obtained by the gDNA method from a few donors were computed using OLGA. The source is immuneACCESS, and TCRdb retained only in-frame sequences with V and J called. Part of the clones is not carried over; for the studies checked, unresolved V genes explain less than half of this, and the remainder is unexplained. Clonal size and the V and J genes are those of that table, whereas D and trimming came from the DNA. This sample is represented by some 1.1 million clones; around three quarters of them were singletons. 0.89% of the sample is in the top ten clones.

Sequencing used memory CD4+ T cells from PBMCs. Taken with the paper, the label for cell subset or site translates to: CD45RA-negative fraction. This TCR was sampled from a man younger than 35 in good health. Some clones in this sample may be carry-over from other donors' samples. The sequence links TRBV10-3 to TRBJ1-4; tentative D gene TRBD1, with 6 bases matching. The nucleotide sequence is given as TGTGCCATCAGTGAGGCACAGGGTGAAAAACTGTTTTTT. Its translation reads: CAISEAQGEKLFF.